The 32 T cell receptor beta chains in this list originate from one sample, sequenced in a study of shared clonotypes between healthy human individuals. Sequencing used immunoSEQ multiplex PCR; TCRdb keeps in-frame clones, though not all of them. The profile shows some 2 million clones, 85% to 95% of them singletons. The specimen sequenced was naive CD4+ T cells sorted from blood. The subset is: CD45RA+ positively selected. The source of these receptors is a man between 18 and 29 years old in good health.

The rearrangement joins TRBV18 to TRBJ2-1; no clear D gene. The germline gives CDR1 KGHSH, CDR2 LQKENI. This CDR3 is 15 amino acids long. V was shortened by 1 base and J by 2 bases, with 9 bases between the two germline ends. DNA of the CDR3: TGTGCCAGCTCACCACGGGCCAGTCCCTACAATGAGCAGTTCTTC. It specifies CASSPRASPYNEQFF.

The chain joins TRBV30 to TRBJ2-7, with 7 bases lining up with TRBD1. Losses at the gene ends were 3 bases for V and 6 bases for J; bases not matched to a gene: 2. The CDR3 is 11 amino acids. The germline V gene has CDR1 GTSNPN and CDR2 SVGIG (reference sequence). The CDR3 protein is CAWRKGAEQYF. In DNA form, the CDR3 reads TGTGCCTGGAGGAAGGGGGCCGAGCAGTACTTC.

V is TRBV7-9 and J is TRBJ1-6; TRBD1 is a possible D gene (5 bases). The CDR3 contains 16 residues. From germline, CDR1 is SEHNR and CDR2 FQNEAQ (reference sequence). Trimming removed 5 bases at V and 9 bases at J, with 20 bases between. The CDR3 DNA reads TGTGCCAGCAGCCCAGGCCGGACGGACATTGCTTCACCCCTCCACTTT. As protein: CASSPGRTDIASPLHF.

The chain couples TRBV7-9 to TRBJ2-5; D remains unclear. The V gene's germline CDR1 is SEHNR and CDR2 FQNEAQ (reference sequence). The ends were cut back, 5 bases at V and 1 base at J, with 11 bases in the middle. The CDR3 totals 14 residues. CDR3 sequence reads: CASSPTASQETQYF. Here the CDR3 DNA reads TGTGCCAGCAGCCCGACGGCCAGCCAAGAGACCCAGTACTTC.

This clone appeared once. This chain joins TRBV29-1 and TRBJ1-2; D possibly corresponds to TRBD1 (6 bases). The germline V and J ends were trimmed by 3 bases and 4 bases, with 9 bases remaining between them. Germline-derived CDR1 and CDR2 are SQVTM and ANQGSEA. The CDR3 has 12 amino acids. In DNA form, the CDR3 reads TGCAGCGTTGAGGCAGGGGCCTATGGCTACACCTTC. The encoded protein is CSVEAGAYGYTF.

The chain uses TRBV5-1 and TRBJ2-1, with 8 bases aligning to TRBD2. The CDR3 sequence is 15 residues long. Unmatched junction bases numbered 9, after V lost 4 bases and J lost 6 bases. Germline CDR1 is SGHRS and CDR2 is YFSETQ. The CDR3: CASSPTSVGFNEQFF. The CDR3 DNA is TGCGCCAGCAGCCCGACTAGCGTGGGATTCAATGAGCAGTTCTTC.

The V call is TRBV6-1, the J call TRBJ1-2, with D possibly being TRBD1 (6 bases). With 8 bases removed from V and 8 bases from J, the gap between germline ends came to 18 bases. There are 13 residues in the CDR3. Germline V gene lookup returns CDR1 MNHNS and CDR2 SASEGT. The CDR3: CASRPRGARGYTF. As DNA, the CDR3 is TGTGCCAGCCGCCCCCGGGGGGCACGAGGCTACACCTTC.

The chain is built from TRBV5-4 and TRBJ2-7, with D perhaps TRBD2 (6 bases). V was pared by 5 bases and J by 0 bases, with 12 bases between. The CDR3 has 14 amino acids. Germline V gene data show CDR1 as SGHNT and CDR2 as YYREEE (reference sequence). CDR3 sequence: CASRRASDSYEQYF. CDR3 coding DNA: TGTGCCAGCAGGCGGGCTAGCGACTCCTACGAGCAGTACTTC.

This chain uses TRBV27 with TRBJ2-7; 10 bases are shared with TRBD2. The length of the CDR3 is 17 residues. The trim removed 3 bases at V and 3 bases at J, leaving 11 bases unmatched. Looked up from germline, CDR1 is MNHEY and CDR2 is SMNVEV (reference sequence). CDR3 residues: CASSFRPASGRIYEQYF. CDR3 bases: TGTGCCAGCAGTTTTCGTCCCGCTAGCGGGAGAATCTACGAGCAGTACTTC.

The rearrangement uses TRBV28 and TRBJ1-5, with D unclear. The CDR3 covers 13 residues. Trimming cost V 3 bases and J 7 bases, with 10 bases left between them. CDR1 is MDHEN and CDR2 is SYDVKM in the germline V gene. The DNA of the CDR3 is TGTGCCAGCAGTTTGGAGCGTGGCCAGCCCCAGCATTTT. Residues: CASSLERGQPQHF.

The rearrangement joins TRBV18 to TRBJ2-3; the D gene is possibly TRBD1 (6 bases). Between the trimmed V and J ends, which lost 2 bases and 0 bases, there was a span of 18 bases. Germline-derived CDR1 and CDR2 are KGHSH and LQKENI. This CDR3 is built from 18 residues. For the CDR3, the DNA is TGTGCCAGCTCACCATTGCCCAGGGGCCCTACGAGCACAGATACGCAGTATTTT. It is translated as CASSPLPRGPTSTDTQYF.

The chain employs TRBV11-2 and TRBJ1-2, with D unclear. CDR3 length: 13 residues. Trimming cost V 1 base and J 1 base, with 4 bases left between them. The germline V gene encodes CDR1 SGHAT and CDR2 FQNNGV. For the CDR3, the DNA is TGTGCCAGCAGCTTAGGGTATAACTATGGCTACACCTTC. Translating it yields CASSLGYNYGYTF.

This clone has just a few counts. The sample holds other DNA sequences that translate to the same CDR3. The chain is built from TRBV14 and TRBJ2-3, with no clear D. Germline V gene lookup returns CDR1 SGHDN and CDR2 FVKESK. The germline V and J ends were trimmed by 3 bases and 4 bases, with 2 bases remaining between them. This CDR3 region has 11 residues. The CDR3 here is CASSHSDTQYF. CDR3 nucleotide sequence: TGTGCCAGCAGCCACTCAGATACGCAGTATTTT.

Turning to this clone: The sample has other DNA sequences that encode this CDR3 too. The gene calls are TRBV18 and TRBJ1-3, with 8 nucleotides matching TRBD1. J lost 4 bases, V lost 3 bases, and 5 bases had no gene match. Germline CDR1 is KGHSH and CDR2 is LQKENI. The CDR3 is 15 amino acids. CDR3 coding DNA: TGTGCCAGCTCACCGGGGACAGGAGGAGGAAACACCATATATTTT. Its protein is CASSPGTGGGNTIYF.

V is TRBV5-1 and J is TRBJ2-6; tentatively, D is TRBD1 (5 bases). CDR3 length: 16 residues. Trimming stripped 4 bases from V and 0 bases from J, with 11 bases between. Germline CDR1 reads SGHRS; CDR2 reads YFSETQ. The CDR3 loop reads CASSLGHSSGANVLTF. Here the CDR3 DNA reads TGCGCCAGCAGCCTGGGGCACAGCTCTGGGGCCAACGTCCTGACTTTC.

The V gene is TRBV28, the J gene TRBJ1-1, with D tentatively TRBD1 (5 bases). CDR1 is MDHEN, CDR2 SYDVKM, per germline. V lost 5 bases, J lost 9 bases, and 16 bases lay in between. The CDR3 totals 13 residues. Written as DNA, the CDR3 is TGTGCCAGCAGTCCCACCCAAGGGGCCAAAGCTTTCTTT. Translation: CASSPTQGAKAFF.

This chain joins TRBV7-8 and TRBJ2-1; 15 bases fit TRBD2. CDR1 is SGHVS and CDR2 is FQNEAQ in the germline V gene. V trimming: 2 bases; J trimming: 8 bases; junction bases outside the gene matches: 13. This CDR3 has 19 residues. The CDR3 loop reads CASSLSGTSGRSRIDEQFF. The CDR3 nucleotides are TGTGCCAGCAGCTTATCCGGGACTAGCGGGAGGTCGAGGATCGATGAGCAGTTCTTC.

On this clone itself: Possible read error: a much larger clone is one base away. This chain links TRBV7-3 with TRBJ2-3; 9 bases fit TRBD2. Germline CDR1 is SGHTA and CDR2 is FQGTGA. The CDR3 is 16 amino acids. The junction had 6 bases not matched to a gene; V was cut back by 5 bases and J by 0 bases. The CDR3 here is CASSPGTSRSTDTQYF. As DNA, the CDR3 is TGTGCCAGCAGCCCCGGGACTAGCAGGAGCACAGATACGCAGTATTTT.

The gene calls are TRBV19 and TRBJ2-7, with 9 bases identical to TRBD1. This CDR3 is built from 15 residues. The V gene end was trimmed by 5 bases and the J gene end by 5 bases; junction bases not matched to a gene: 10. Germline CDR1 is LNHDA and CDR2 is SQIVND (reference sequence). The CDR3 here is CASSGDPGQGHEQYF. The CDR3 coding sequence is TGTGCCAGTAGTGGCGACCCGGGACAGGGCCACGAGCAGTACTTC.

V and J are TRBV10-1 and TRBJ2-3; 9 bases line up with TRBD2. V shed 2 bases, J shed 3 bases, and the junction held 3 bases outside the gene matches. Germline CDR1 reads WNHNN; CDR2 reads SYGVQD (reference sequence). CDR3 length equals 15 residues. In DNA form, the CDR3 reads TGCGCCAGCAGTGAGAGAAGCGGGGGGACAGATACGCAGTATTTT. Amino acids: CASSERSGGTDTQYF.

The chain uses TRBV28 and TRBJ2-6, with unresolved D. CDR1 and CDR2 from the germline V gene are MDHEN and SYDVKM. The CDR3 totals 13 residues. The V gene lost 6 bases and the J gene lost 2 bases, with 5 bases spanning the gap. CDR3 sequence (DNA): TGTGCCAGCAGCCCCACTGGGGCCAACGTCCTGACTTTC. This translates into CASSPTGANVLTF.

This clone has more than one count but fewer than ten. Within the sample, other DNA sequences also encode this same CDR3. The rearrangement uses TRBV30 and TRBJ1-1; D uncertain. This CDR3 spans 12 amino acids. CDR1 is GTSNPN and CDR2 is SVGIG in the germline V gene (reference sequence). Trimming pared 2 bases from V and 1 base from J, leaving 5 bases between. The CDR3, as DNA: TGTGCCTGGAGTCGGGAGAACACTGAAGCTTTCTTT. Translated, it gives CAWSRENTEAFF.

CDR3 residues: CASSLALAGRRGGELFF. The CDR3 DNA sequence: TGTGCCAGCAGCTTGGCCCTAGCGGGTCGACGGGGCGGGGAGCTGTTTTTT. The rearrangement links TRBV5-4 to TRBJ2-2, with 8 bases lining up with TRBD2. Looked up from germline, CDR1 is SGHNT and CDR2 is YYREEE (reference sequence). V lost 0 bases to trimming and J lost 7 bases; unmatched junction nucleotides: 11. This CDR3 comprises 17 residues.

CDR3 coding DNA: TGTGCCAGCAGTGAACAGGATAGCAATCAGCCCCAGCATTTT. This sequence encodes CASSEQDSNQPQHF. This chain joins TRBV28 and TRBJ1-5, with D perhaps matching TRBD1 (5 bases). Germline assignment: CDR1 MDHEN and CDR2 SYDVKM. The CDR3 spans 14 residues. V gave up 5 bases and J gave up 0 bases, with 8 bases separating them.

V and J are TRBV2 and TRBJ1-2; 10 bases are a match to TRBD1. With V trimmed by 8 bases and J by 7 bases, 10 bases remained unmatched. Germline CDR1 reads SNHLY; CDR2 reads FYNNEI. The CDR3 length is 14 residues. This CDR3 is CASSGGQGLVGYTF. The DNA of the CDR3 is TGTGCCAGCTCAGGGGGACAGGGGTTGGTTGGCTACACCTTC.

The chain uses TRBV18 and TRBJ1-3; 7 positions match TRBD1. The germline V gene encodes CDR1 KGHSH and CDR2 LQKENI. V was pared by 3 bases and J by 4 bases, with 3 bases of the junction left unmatched. The CDR3 extends over 14 amino acids. The CDR3 region is CASSPGQLGNTIYF. In DNA form, the CDR3 reads TGTGCCAGCTCACCGGGACAGTTGGGAAACACCATATATTTT. Filled out from reference TRBV18 and TRBJ1-3, the complete variable domain reads NAGVMQNPRHLVRRRGQEARLRCSPMKGHSHVYWYRQLPEEGLKFMVYLQKENIIDESGMPKERFSAEFPKEGPSILRIQQVVRGDSAAYFCASSPGQLGNTIYFGEGSWLTVV.

About this clone itself: The identical CDR3 is also encoded by other nucleotide sequences in the sample. V usage is TRBV7-9 and J usage is TRBJ1-2; perhaps TRBD1 as D (5 bases). Trimming stripped 5 bases from V and 3 bases from J, with 7 bases between. CDR1 is SEHNR, CDR2 FQNEAQ, per germline (reference sequence). The CDR3 sequence is 12 residues long. CDR3 loop: CASSQGDYGYTF. The CDR3 DNA follows: TGTGCCAGCAGCCAGGGCGACTATGGCTACACCTTC.

The chain uses TRBV10-3 and TRBJ2-1; TRBD2 agrees at 12 bases. With 7 bases clipped from V and 0 bases from J, the junction kept 7 bases outside the gene matches. Germline CDR1 is ENHRY and CDR2 is SYGVKD. The CDR3 extends over 17 amino acids. The CDR3, as DNA: TGTGCCATCACCCCTGGACTAGCGGGGTCCTCCTACAATGAGCAGTTCTTC. Amino acids: CAITPGLAGSSYNEQFF.

The V gene is TRBV5-6, the J gene TRBJ2-1; tentative D call: TRBD2 (5 bases). The CDR3 totals 14 residues. CDR1 and CDR2 (germline): SGHDT, YYEEEE. V dropped 4 bases and J dropped 4 bases, with 12 bases sitting between them. The CDR3 DNA reads TGTGCCAGCAGCCCATCCGGGAATTACAATGAGCAGTTCTTC. This gives the protein CASSPSGNYNEQFF.

The J gene is TRBJ2-5, the V gene TRBV2; TRBD2 matches 11 bases. Near its end, the DNA agrees better with TRBJ2-7, so the J call may be wrong. The CDR3 is made up of 15 amino acids. The germline CDR1 and CDR2 sequences are SNHLY and FYNNEI. The CDR3: CASSQTSGITYEQYF. The CDR3 nucleotides are TGTGCCAGCAGTCAGACTAGCGGGATTACCTACGAGCAGTACTTC.

This clone was counted a single time. This chain links TRBV7-8 with TRBJ2-1; 10 nucleotides match TRBD2. Germline V gene sequence: CDR1 SGHVS, CDR2 FQNEAQ. The CDR3 totals 16 residues. The trim removed 6 bases at V and 6 bases at J, leaving 11 bases unmatched. The CDR3 DNA reads TGTGCCAGCAGAGAGAAACTAGCGGGGAAGCGCAATGAGCAGTTCTTC. Protein product: CASREKLAGKRNEQFF.

The chain uses TRBV6-6 and TRBJ2-1; 8 bases are a match to TRBD1. The CDR3 is made up of 15 amino acids. Losses at the gene ends were 0 bases for V and 4 bases for J; bases not matched to a gene: 2. The germline V gene has CDR1 MNHNY and CDR2 SVGAGI (reference sequence). The CDR3 region has the DNA TGTGCCAGCAGTTACTCTCGACAGGGGTACAATGAGCAGTTCTTC. This gives the protein CASSYSRQGYNEQFF.